The 28 T cell receptor beta chains in this list originate from one sample, sequenced in a study of patients and donors after allogeneic stem cell transplantation (dated by TCRdb to 2020 to 2021). Library method: RT-PCR. These reads were obtained on a NextSeq 550. The raw public data were reprocessed by TCRdb itself: fastp quality trimming at Q25, MiXCR clonotype calling, in-frame beta chains only. Entries are consolidated by CDR3 protein sequence, retaining the most common genes and DNA. Across this sample there are around 150,000 distinct CDR3 sequences, with about two fifths seen only once. Of the sample, around half falls within the top ten clones. The specimen was blood, either unsorted or a sorted T cell fraction (not recorded which). The origin of the receptors is a human donor who was either an allogeneic HSCT recipient or a stem cell or donor lymphocyte infusion donor (not recorded which). It is not recorded whose cells these are; they may come from a transplant donor.

Worth noting for this clonotype: In this CDR3 the conserved last residue, phenylalanine or tryptophan, is missing, so a read error is likely. V is TRBV6-5 and J is TRBJ2-1; 8 bases map to TRBD1. Unmatched junction bases numbered 7, after V lost 4 bases and J lost 8 bases. CDR3 length: 14 amino acids. Looked up from germline, CDR1 is MNHEY and CDR2 is SVGAGI. The CDR3: CASSSWTGRYEQFY. The DNA for the CDR3 is TGTGCCAGCAGTTCCTGGACAGGGAGGTATGAGCAGTTCTAC.

V and J are TRBV5-6 and TRBJ1-3, with D hard to call. This CDR3 is 15 amino acids long. CDR1 and CDR2 (germline): SGHDT, YYEEEE. V was clipped by 0 bases and J by 2 bases, with 9 bases between them. DNA of the CDR3: TGTGCCAGCAGCTTGGGTTGGAGTCCTGGAAACACCATATATTTT. Translating gives CASSLGWSPGNTIYF.

This rearrangement joins TRBV27 to TRBJ1-2; 8 nucleotides align to TRBD1. Germline V gives CDR1 MNHEY, CDR2 SMNVEV (reference sequence). The V gene end was trimmed by 7 bases and the J gene end by 4 bases; junction bases not matched to a gene: 5. CDR3 length equals 13 residues. The CDR3 sequence is CASTSGQGYGYTF. The CDR3 coding sequence is TGTGCCAGCACCTCCGGACAGGGCTATGGCTACACCTTC.

The chain joins TRBV5-1 to TRBJ1-5; D not resolved. Trimming left V 0 bases short and J 7 bases short, with 11 bases between. The CDR3 loop spans 14 amino acids. Germline loops: CDR1 SGHRS, CDR2 YFSETQ. In nucleotides, the CDR3 is TGCGCCAGCAGCTTGGTGGGGTTATGGCAGCCCCAGCATTTT. It specifies CASSLVGLWQPQHF. Full variable domain (outside the CDR3, taken from reference TRBV5-1 and TRBJ1-5): KAGVTQTPRYLIKTRGQQVTLSCSPISGHRSVSWYQQTPGQGLQFLFEYFSETQRNKGNFPGRFSGRQFSNSRSEMNVSTLELGDSALYLCASSLVGLWQPQHFGDGTRLSIL.

The chain combines TRBV2 with TRBJ2-1; D might be TRBD1 or TRBD2, each matching 5 bases. This CDR3 spans 12 amino acids. V lost 11 bases, J lost 7 bases, and 15 bases lay in between. Germline CDR1 SNHLY, CDR2 FYNNEI. The CDR3 DNA is TGTGCCTGGGGGAGTAGCCCTAATGAGCAGTTCTTC. Its translation is CAWGSSPNEQFF.

The sample holds a few counts of this clonotype. The rearrangement links TRBV6-6 to TRBJ2-7, with D perhaps assigned TRBD1 or TRBD2 (5 bases each). Trimming took 6 bases from V and 7 from J, leaving 10 bases between them. CDR1 and CDR2 from the germline V gene are MNHNY and SVGAGI (reference sequence). The CDR3 has 11 residues. The CDR3 loop reads CASRGEGEQYV. Written as DNA, the CDR3 is TGTGCCAGCAGGGGGGAAGGTGAGCAGTACGTC.

The rearrangement uses TRBV28 and TRBJ2-7; 12 bases align to TRBD2. V was pared by 4 bases and J by 3 bases, with 4 bases of the junction left unmatched. This CDR3 region has 15 residues. The germline gives CDR1 MDHEN, CDR2 SYDVKM. The CDR3 nucleotides are TGTGCCAGCAGTTCCCCGACTAGCGGGGGCTACGAGCAGTACTTC. Its protein product is CASSSPTSGGYEQYF.

This clonotype was detected only once. A read error is possible here, since a much larger clone lies one base away. The rearrangement uses TRBV28 and TRBJ1-1, with D unresolved. Germline V gene data show CDR1 as MDHEN and CDR2 as SYDVKM. Trimming shortened V by 5 bases and J by 0 bases, and 4 bases separated the two germline ends. This CDR3 is built from 12 residues. The chain's CDR3 is CASSTVNTEAFF. DNA of the CDR3: TGTGCCAGCAGTACGGTGAACACTGAAGCTTTCTTT.

The chain joins TRBV27 to TRBJ1-6; TRBD1 aligns across 7 bases. The CDR3 totals 18 residues. V dropped 4 bases and J dropped 7; count of bases not matched to a gene: 16. The V gene's germline CDR1 is MNHEY and CDR2 SMNVEV (reference sequence). DNA of the CDR3: TGTGCCAGCAGTTCTAAAGGCGGCCGACAGGGAAGCAATTCACCCCTCCACTTT. Residues: CASSSKGGRQGSNSPLHF.

This clonotype was counted a few times. The chain links TRBV9 to TRBJ2-6, with no clear D. Germline values: CDR1 SGDLS, CDR2 YYNGEE. V gave up 0 bases and J gave up 1 base, with 5 bases separating them. This CDR3 contains 15 residues. The CDR3 bases are TGTGCCAGCAGCGTAGCCAAATCTGGGGCCAACGTCCTGACTTTC. Translating it yields CASSVAKSGANVLTF.

This chain links TRBV7-2 with TRBJ1-5; D not certain. This CDR3 spans 14 amino acids. V was trimmed by 7 bases and J by 5 bases, leaving 15 bases between them. Looked up from germline, CDR1 is SGHTA and CDR2 is FQGNSA. As DNA, the CDR3 is TGTGCCAGCACCCCGGGAGGGCGCTATCAGCCCCAGCATTTT. Its translation: CASTPGGRYQPQHF.

The V call is TRBV12-3 or TRBV12-4, the J call TRBJ1-1; D remains ambiguous. The CDR3 consists of 14 residues. V was cut by 3 bases and J by 0 bases, with 8 bases left in between. This CDR3 is CASSFRRLNTEAFF. The DNA of the CDR3 is TGTGCCAGCAGTTTCAGACGGCTGAACACTGAAGCTTTCTTT.

This chain connects TRBV20-1 to TRBJ2-7; D is unclear. The germline V gene encodes CDR1 DFQATT and CDR2 SNEGSKA (reference sequence). The CDR3 runs to 12 residues. Trimming shortened V by 5 bases and J by 1 base, and 9 bases separated the two germline ends. The CDR3 DNA is TGCAGTGCTTTTGGAGAGTCCTACGAGCAGTACTTC. It yields the protein CSAFGESYEQYF.

V usage is TRBV4-3 and J usage is TRBJ1-2, with D hard to call. The CDR3 is 15 amino acids. The V gene's germline CDR1 is LGHNA and CDR2 YSLEER. V was cut by 1 base and J by 0 bases, with 9 bases left in between. The chain's CDR3 is CASSQGGLTNYGYTF. In nucleotides, the CDR3 is TGCGCCAGCAGCCAAGGAGGACTCACTAACTATGGCTACACCTTC.

This clonotype came up a few times. This sequence joins TRBV12-3 or TRBV12-4 and TRBJ1-1; the D is unclear. Between the trimmed V and J ends, which lost 4 bases and 4 bases, there was a span of 7 bases. The CDR3 covers 12 residues. CDR3 protein: CASSYEATEAFF. CDR3 sequence (DNA): TGTGCCAGCAGTTACGAGGCCACTGAAGCTTTCTTT.

This rearrangement joins TRBV29-1 to TRBJ1-1; 7 bases align to TRBD1. V dropped 3 bases and J dropped 8; count of bases not matched to a gene: 12. Germline assignment: CDR1 SQVTM and CDR2 ANQGSEA. The CDR3 runs to 14 residues. For the CDR3, the DNA is TGCAGCGTTGAGTCCGGGACAGTAGGCAGGGAAGCTTTCTTT. Translation gives CSVESGTVGREAFF.

This clonotype was seen a few times. The rearrangement uses TRBV12-3 or TRBV12-4 and TRBJ1-3; D not resolved. V lost 6 bases to trimming and J lost 10 bases, with 16 bases between them. This CDR3 is built from 13 residues. The chain's CDR3 is CASSSPPRGTIYF. For the CDR3, the DNA is TGTGCCAGCAGCTCCCCTCCCCGTGGGACCATATATTTT.

The CDR3 sequence is CASSQAAGVWTGELFF. The CDR3, as DNA: TGTGCCAGCAGCCAAGCAGCCGGGGTATGGACCGGGGAGCTGTTTTTT. The gene calls are TRBV4-2 and TRBJ2-2, with D possibly being TRBD2 (5 bases). Trimming left V 1 base short and J 5 bases short, with 14 bases between. The CDR3 sequence is 16 residues long. Germline values: CDR1 LGHNA, CDR2 YNFKEQ.

The rearrangement links TRBV6-6 to TRBJ1-6, with no clear D. Germline assignment: CDR1 MNHNY and CDR2 SVGAGI (reference sequence). CDR3 length equals 16 residues. V lost 2 bases to trimming and J lost 0 bases, with 8 bases between them. CDR3 in amino acids: CASSYVLSSYNSPLHF. CDR3 nucleotide sequence: TGTGCCAGCAGTTACGTCTTGAGCTCCTATAATTCACCCCTCCACTTT.

J is TRBJ1-2 and V is TRBV6-5; 7 bases match TRBD1. The CDR3 is 16 residues long. Germline CDR1 reads MNHEY; CDR2 reads SVGAGI. With V trimmed by 5 bases and J by 5 bases, 14 bases remained unmatched. CDR3 loop: CASSHNGDSARYGYTF. The DNA of the CDR3 is TGTGCCAGCAGTCACAACGGGGACAGCGCCCGGTATGGCTACACCTTC.

There are a few counts of this clonotype. V gene TRBV12-3 or TRBV12-4 combines with J gene TRBJ1-2, with a tentative D call TRBD1 (6 bases). V shed 5 bases and J shed 8 bases, with 12 bases lying between them. The CDR3 covers 12 residues. The CDR3 here is CASSPTGLGYTF. In DNA, the CDR3 is TGTGCCAGCAGTCCAACAGGGTTGGGCTACACCTTC.

CDR3 region: CARASRDRGLIYGYTF. CDR3 DNA sequence: TGTGCCAGAGCGTCCCGGGACAGGGGGCTAATATATGGCTACACCTTC. This chain joins TRBV27 and TRBJ1-2, with 12 bases fitting TRBD1. This CDR3 region has 16 residues. The germline V gene has CDR1 MNHEY and CDR2 SMNVEV (reference sequence). Trimming at V came to 9 bases and at J to 5 bases, leaving 13 bases not matched to a gene.

This clonotype was recorded a few times. V is TRBV28 and J is TRBJ2-5; a possible D gene is TRBD2 (6 bases). V lost 7 bases and J lost 5, with 11 bases in between. Germline V gene data show CDR1 as MDHEN and CDR2 as SYDVKM. The CDR3 length is 12 residues. The CDR3 is CASTRGRETQYF. The CDR3 bases are TGTGCCAGCACCCGGGGGAGGGAGACCCAGTACTTC.

This clonotype turned up a few times. The CDR3 is CAIRTRLEDEKLFF. The CDR3 DNA is TGTGCCATCAGAACTAGGCTAGAGGATGAAAAACTGTTTTTT. The chain carries TRBV10-3 and TRBJ1-4; D gene uncertain. V was shortened by 6 bases and J by 6 bases, with 14 bases between the two germline ends. CDR3 length equals 14 residues. Germline lookup yields CDR1 ENHRY and CDR2 SYGVKD.

The chain recombines TRBV20-1 with TRBJ1-5, with D tentatively TRBD1 (6 bases). The V and J ends lost 1 base and 5 bases respectively, with 12 bases between them. This CDR3 contains 14 residues. Germline CDR1 DFQATT, CDR2 SNEGSKA (reference sequence). CDR3 residues: CSARGGGGYQPQHF. The CDR3 coding sequence is TGCAGTGCTAGAGGCGGAGGGGGATATCAGCCCCAGCATTTT.

The chain has TRBV2 and TRBJ1-3, with a possible D match to TRBD1 (6 bases). Germline CDR1 reads SNHLY; CDR2 reads FYNNEI. This CDR3 comprises 12 residues. The CDR3 sequence is CGSTGSGNTIYF. CDR3 bases: TGTGGATCGACAGGCTCTGGAAACACCATATATTTT.

This clonotype was observed a few times. The genes are TRBV6-5 and TRBJ1-5; 10 bases map to TRBD1. CDR1 MNHEY and CDR2 SVGAGI come from the germline V gene. The CDR3 is made up of 16 amino acids. V gave up 5 bases and J gave up 4 bases; unmatched junction bases: 8. CDR3 residues: CASSRRRTGGNQPQHF. DNA of the CDR3: TGTGCCAGCAGTCGACGCAGGACAGGGGGTAATCAGCCCCAGCATTTT.

The chain joins TRBV9 to TRBJ2-7, with D possibly being TRBD1 (6 bases). The CDR3 has 12 amino acids. V lost 3 bases, J lost 4 bases, and 8 bases lay in between. From germline, CDR1 is SGDLS and CDR2 YYNGEE. CDR3 sequence reads: CASSGTGYEQYF. In DNA, the CDR3 is TGTGCCAGCAGCGGTACAGGGTACGAGCAGTACTTC. Filled out from reference TRBV9 and TRBJ2-7, the complete variable domain reads DSGVTQTPKHLITATGQRVTLRCSPRSGDLSVYWYQQSLDQGLQFLIQYYNGEERAKGNILERFSAQQFPDLHSELNLSSLELGDSALYFCASSGTGYEQYFGPGTRLTVT.